This T cell receptor beta chain derives from a study of T cell repertoires in cytomegalovirus infection. Looking at the study overall: CMV infection and matching HLA type were both indicated by public TCR beta signatures. Study results and limitations: Totalled public TCR beta family frequency picked out people who carried CMV plus the relevant HLA.

In TCRdb, the reads were re-called with MiXCR into one record per CDR3 protein. This table holds under 200,000 distinct CDR3 sequences, 8% to 10% found once. This clonotype was counted at least ten times. Its antigen is unidentified. The CDR3 spans 15 residues. V was pared by 5 bases and J by 1 base, with 9 bases between. The germline CDR1 and CDR2 sequences are SGHTA and FQGNSA. This receptor was taken from a human donor in good health (CMV status not recorded). Some clones in this sample may be carry-over from other donors' samples. The specimen was PBMCs. The rearrangement joins TRBV7-2 to TRBJ1-6; D not certain. This CDR3 reads CASSPDRSYNSPLHF. The DNA for the CDR3 is TGTGCCAGCAGCCCCGACCGGTCCTATAATTCACCCCTCCACTTT.